The 15 T cell receptor beta chains given below trace back to one sample, sequenced in a study of blood T cell repertoires in COVID-19. The repertoire was sequenced with immunoSEQ multiplex PCR; TCRdb's copy has only in-frame clones and lacks some. The sample consists of 250,000 to 400,000 clones, less than 85% of them appearing once. Sequencing was performed on PBMCs or T cells enriched from blood (not recorded which). All receptors derive from a woman under 40 who had been exposed to COVID-19.

This sequence joins TRBV19 and TRBJ1-4; D possibly corresponds to TRBD1 (6 bases). The V gene's germline CDR1 is LNHDA and CDR2 SQIVND (reference sequence). Trimming left V 6 bases short and J 0 bases short, with 14 bases between. This CDR3 has 16 residues. CDR3 sequence (DNA): TGTGCCAGTAGGAGACAGGCGCAAGCAACTAATGAAAAACTGTTTTTT. Protein: CASRRQAQATNEKLFF. The variable domain in full, with the rest retrieved from reference TRBV19 and TRBJ1-4, is DGGITQSPKYLFRKEGQNVTLSCEQNLNHDAMYWYRQDPGQGLRLIYYSQIVNDFQKGDIAEGYSVSREKKESFPLTVTSAQKNPTAFYLCASRRQAQATNEKLFFGSGTQLSVL.

Comment on this clone: The sample holds other DNA sequences that translate to the same CDR3. The chain joins TRBV5-1 to TRBJ2-1; TRBD2 agrees at 10 bases. CDR1 and CDR2 (germline): SGHRS, YFSETQ. This CDR3 has 14 residues. With 5 bases clipped from V and 3 bases from J, the junction kept 2 bases outside the gene matches. The CDR3 is CASSSSGGYNEQFF. The CDR3 nucleotides are TGCGCCAGCAGTTCTAGCGGGGGCTACAATGAGCAGTTCTTC.

This clone was seen once. The chain is built from TRBV30 and TRBJ2-7, with a possible D match to TRBD1 (5 bases). CDR3 length: 13 amino acids. Germline CDR1 and CDR2: GTSNPN and SVGIG (reference sequence). Between the trimmed V and J ends, which lost 0 bases and 3 bases, there was a span of 9 bases. CDR3 region: CAWSVQADYEQYF. Here the CDR3 DNA reads TGTGCCTGGAGTGTACAGGCCGACTACGAGCAGTACTTC. The whole variable domain, remainder taken from reference TRBV30 and TRBJ2-7, is SQTIHQWPATLVQPVGSPLSLECTVEGTSNPNLYWYRQAAGRGLQLLFYSVGIGQISSEVPQNLSASRPQDRQFILSSKKLLLSDSGFYLCAWSVQADYEQYFGPGTRLTVT.

This clone was picked up one time. The V call is TRBV7-9, the J call TRBJ1-5; TRBD1 matches 8 bases. The CDR3 consists of 14 residues. CDR1 and CDR2 from the germline V gene are SEHNR and FQNEAQ (reference sequence). With V trimmed by 8 bases and J by 10 bases, 13 bases remained unmatched. The DNA for the CDR3 is TGTGCCAGCGCGGGACAGGCCCCCGTTCAACCCCAGCATTTT. It is translated as CASAGQAPVQPQHF.

The chain joins TRBV5-4 to TRBJ1-3, with TRBD1 as a possible D gene (5 bases). Germline values: CDR1 SGHNT, CDR2 YYREEE (reference sequence). Between the trimmed V and J ends, which lost 3 bases and 1 base, there was a span of 14 bases. The CDR3 has 16 amino acids. Written as DNA, the CDR3 is TGTGCCAGCAGCTGGATCGGAGGGGCATCTGGAAACACCATATATTTT. Protein: CASSWIGGASGNTIYF.

The rearrangement uses TRBV18 and TRBJ1-1; TRBD1 might be the D (5 bases). Trimming removed 5 bases from V and 2 bases from J, with 12 bases in between. Per germline, CDR1 KGHSH and CDR2 LQKENI. The length of the CDR3 is 14 residues. Here the CDR3 DNA reads TGTGCCAGCTCAGTCATACAGGCTAACACTGAAGCTTTCTTT. The encoded protein is CASSVIQANTEAFF.

This clone was seen a few times. In the same sample, other DNA sequences code for this CDR3. This sequence joins TRBV30 and TRBJ1-1; 9 nucleotides match TRBD1. The CDR3 totals 13 residues. The germline V gene has CDR1 GTSNPN and CDR2 SVGIG (reference sequence). V shed 3 bases, J shed 5 bases, and the junction held 4 bases outside the gene matches. The CDR3 DNA is TGTGCCTGGAGCCGACAGGGGGGAACTGAAGCTTTCTTT. This sequence encodes CAWSRQGGTEAFF.

V usage is TRBV2 and J usage is TRBJ2-1; tentative D call: TRBD1 (6 bases). V dropped 6 bases and J dropped 9 bases, with 12 bases sitting between them. This CDR3 region has 12 residues. Germline V CDR1 and CDR2: SNHLY, FYNNEI. This CDR3 reads CASSEQGGEQFF. CDR3 in DNA: TGTGCCAGCAGCGAACAGGGTGGTGAGCAGTTCTTC. Combining the CDR3 with reference TRBV2 and TRBJ2-1 gives the whole variable domain EPEVTQTPSHQVTQMGQEVILRCVPISNHLYFYWYRQILGQKVEFLVSFYNNEISEKSEIFDDQFSVERPDGSNFTLKIRSTKLEDSAMYFCASSEQGGEQFFGPGTRLTVL.

The rearrangement joins TRBV2 to TRBJ2-7, with TRBD1 as a possible D gene (6 bases). Germline values: CDR1 SNHLY, CDR2 FYNNEI. V lost 8 bases, J lost 3 bases, and 11 bases lay in between. The CDR3 sequence is 12 residues long. The DNA for the CDR3 is TGTGCCAGCCTGTCACAGGGCTACGAGCAGTACTTC. Its protein product is CASLSQGYEQYF. The variable domain in full, with the rest retrieved from reference TRBV2 and TRBJ2-7, is EPEVTQTPSHQVTQMGQEVILRCVPISNHLYFYWYRQILGQKVEFLVSFYNNEISEKSEIFDDQFSVERPDGSNFTLKIRSTKLEDSAMYFCASLSQGYEQYFGPGTRLTVT.

The J gene is TRBJ2-5, the V gene TRBV4-2, with D perhaps matching TRBD2 (7 bases). This CDR3 comprises 16 residues. V lost 3 bases and J 0 bases, leaving 14 bases between the germline ends. The germline CDR1 and CDR2 sequences are LGHNA and YNFKEQ. CDR3 bases: TGTGCCAGCAGCCAGGGACGGGGGGCCAACCAAGAGACCCAGTACTTC. Encoded protein: CASSQGRGANQETQYF.

The chain couples TRBV4-2 to TRBJ2-3, with 10 bases matching TRBD2. The CDR3 has 20 residues. Germline V gene lookup returns CDR1 LGHNA and CDR2 YNFKEQ. Losses at the gene ends were 0 bases for V and 5 bases for J; bases not matched to a gene: 17. CDR3 DNA sequence: TGTGCCAGCAGCCAAGAACGGCGTTTGGTAGCGGGGGGTCTGGGAGATACGCAGTATTTT. This translates into CASSQERRLVAGGLGDTQYF.

The chain combines TRBV30 with TRBJ2-3, with D uncertain. The CDR3 has 14 amino acids. Trimming cost V 0 bases and J 2 bases, with 9 bases left between them. Germline V gives CDR1 GTSNPN, CDR2 SVGIG (reference sequence). Here the CDR3 DNA reads TGTGCCTGGAGTGTTTCCAGGATCACAGATACGCAGTATTTT. It is translated as CAWSVSRITDTQYF.

The genes are TRBV28 and TRBJ1-6, with D possibly TRBD1 on 5 matching bases. This CDR3 region has 15 residues. CDR1 is MDHEN and CDR2 is SYDVKM in the germline V gene. Trimming cost V 4 bases and J 9 bases, with 16 bases left between them. The CDR3 nucleotides read TGTGCCAGCAGTTCAGGCACGGGGGGTTCTTCACCCCTCCACTTT. Amino acids: CASSSGTGGSSPLHF.

This clone was seen a single time. V and J are TRBV30 and TRBJ2-5; 7 nucleotides agree with TRBD2. This CDR3 is 17 amino acids long. The J segment lost 0 bases and the V segment lost 4 bases, leaving 14 bases of the junction unmatched. Germline V gene lookup returns CDR1 GTSNPN and CDR2 SVGIG (reference sequence). CDR3 residues: CAWKSFSGTEYQETQYF. The CDR3 nucleotides read TGTGCCTGGAAATCCTTCAGCGGGACTGAGTACCAAGAGACCCAGTACTTC.

A single count supports this clone. The V and J genes are TRBV6-5 and TRBJ1-1; D is possibly TRBD1 (6 bases). Germline CDR1 is MNHEY and CDR2 is SVGAGI. The CDR3 extends over 14 amino acids. V lost 1 base and J lost 4, with 10 bases in between. The CDR3 DNA is TGTGCCAGCAGTTACTTTCAGGGGATCACTGAAGCTTTCTTT. This gives the protein CASSYFQGITEAFF.